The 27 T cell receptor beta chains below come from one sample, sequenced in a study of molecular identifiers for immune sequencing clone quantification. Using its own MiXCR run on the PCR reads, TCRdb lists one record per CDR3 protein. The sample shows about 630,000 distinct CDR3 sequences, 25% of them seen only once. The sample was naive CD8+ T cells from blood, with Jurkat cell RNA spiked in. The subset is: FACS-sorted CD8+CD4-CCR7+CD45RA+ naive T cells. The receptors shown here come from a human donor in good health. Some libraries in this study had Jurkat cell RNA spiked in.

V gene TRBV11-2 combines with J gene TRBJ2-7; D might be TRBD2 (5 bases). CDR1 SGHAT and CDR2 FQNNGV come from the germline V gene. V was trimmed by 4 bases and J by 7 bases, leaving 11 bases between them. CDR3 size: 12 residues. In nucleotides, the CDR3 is TGTGCCAGCAGCTCTAACGCGGGTGAGCAGTACTTC. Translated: CASSSNAGEQYF. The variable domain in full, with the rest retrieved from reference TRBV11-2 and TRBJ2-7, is EAGVAQSPRYKIIEKRQSVAFWCNPISGHATLYWYQQILGQGPKLLIQFQNNGVVDDSQLPKDRFSAERLKGVDSTLKIQPAKLEDSAVYLCASSSNAGEQYFGPGTRLTVT.

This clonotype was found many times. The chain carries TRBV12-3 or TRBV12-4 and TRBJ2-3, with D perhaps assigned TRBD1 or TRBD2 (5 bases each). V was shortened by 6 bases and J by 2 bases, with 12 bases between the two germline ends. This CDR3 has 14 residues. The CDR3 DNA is TGTGCCAGCAGCCCGGGACCTATCACAGATACGCAGTATTTT. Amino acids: CASSPGPITDTQYF.

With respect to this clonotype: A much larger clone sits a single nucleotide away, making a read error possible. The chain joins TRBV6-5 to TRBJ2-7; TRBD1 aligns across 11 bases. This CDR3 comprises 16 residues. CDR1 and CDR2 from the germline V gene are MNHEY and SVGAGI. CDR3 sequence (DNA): TGTGCCAGCAGTTACGAACGGACAGGGGGCAGCTACGAGCGGTACTTC. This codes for CASSYERTGGSYERYF.

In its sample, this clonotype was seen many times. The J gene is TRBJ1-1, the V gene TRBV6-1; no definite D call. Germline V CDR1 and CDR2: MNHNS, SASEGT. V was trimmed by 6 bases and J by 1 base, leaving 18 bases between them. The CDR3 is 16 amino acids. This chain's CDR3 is CASSLILVLPNTEAFF. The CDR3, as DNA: TGTGCCAGCAGCCTGATACTGGTCCTCCCGAACACTGAAGCTTTCTTT.

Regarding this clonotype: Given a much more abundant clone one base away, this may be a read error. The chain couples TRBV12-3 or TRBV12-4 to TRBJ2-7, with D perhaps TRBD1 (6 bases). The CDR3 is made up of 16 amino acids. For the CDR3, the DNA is TGTGCCAGCAGTTTTATCGGACAGAGTGACTCCTACGGGCAGTACTTC. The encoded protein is CASSFIGQSDSYGQYF.

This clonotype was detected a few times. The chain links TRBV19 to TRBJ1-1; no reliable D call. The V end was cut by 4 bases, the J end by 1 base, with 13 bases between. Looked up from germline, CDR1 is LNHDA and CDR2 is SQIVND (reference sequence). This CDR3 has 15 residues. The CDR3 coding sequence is TGTGCCAGTAGTAGAGACCGGGCTTCGAACACTGAAGCTTTCTTT. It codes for CASSRDRASNTEAFF.

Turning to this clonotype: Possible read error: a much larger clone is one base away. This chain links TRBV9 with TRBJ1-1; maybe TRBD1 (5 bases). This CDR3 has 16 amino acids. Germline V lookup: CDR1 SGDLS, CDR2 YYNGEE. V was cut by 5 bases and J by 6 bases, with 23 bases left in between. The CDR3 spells CASSYTGTSSGPEAFF. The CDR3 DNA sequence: TGTGCCAGCAGTTACACAGGAACCTCCTCTGGCCCTGAAGCTTTCTTT.

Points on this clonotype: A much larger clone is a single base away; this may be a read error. This CDR3 reads CATNSGRAREQYF. The DNA for the CDR3 is TGTGCCACCAACTCCGGGCGAGCGAGGGAGCAGTACTTC. This chain connects TRBV6-5 to TRBJ2-7; D remains ambiguous. Trimming left V 10 bases short and J 7 bases short, with 20 bases between. Germline values: CDR1 MNHEY, CDR2 SVGAGI. CDR3 length equals 13 residues.

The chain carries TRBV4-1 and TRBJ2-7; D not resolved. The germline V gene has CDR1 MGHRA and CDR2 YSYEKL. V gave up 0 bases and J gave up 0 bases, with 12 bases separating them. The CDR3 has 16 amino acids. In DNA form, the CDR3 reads TGCGCCAGCAGCCAAGAAATAGGGCCAAGCTCCTACGAGCAGTACTTC. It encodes CASSQEIGPSSYEQYF.

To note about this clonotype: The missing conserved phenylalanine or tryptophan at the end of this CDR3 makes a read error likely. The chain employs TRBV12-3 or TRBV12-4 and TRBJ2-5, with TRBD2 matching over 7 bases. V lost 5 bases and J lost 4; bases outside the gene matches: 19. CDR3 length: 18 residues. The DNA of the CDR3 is TGTGCCAGCAGTCCCGTGGGCCGGGGGAGGGTCGTGGGAGAGACCCAGTACTCC. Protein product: CASSPVGRGRVVGETQYS.

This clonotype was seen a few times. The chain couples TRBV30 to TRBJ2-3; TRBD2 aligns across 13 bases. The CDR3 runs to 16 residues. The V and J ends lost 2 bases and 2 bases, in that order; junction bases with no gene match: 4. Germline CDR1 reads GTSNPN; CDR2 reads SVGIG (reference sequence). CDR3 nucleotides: TGTGCCTGGAGTACGGGACTAGCGGGGTTCACAGATACGCAGTATTTT. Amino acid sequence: CAWSTGLAGFTDTQYF.

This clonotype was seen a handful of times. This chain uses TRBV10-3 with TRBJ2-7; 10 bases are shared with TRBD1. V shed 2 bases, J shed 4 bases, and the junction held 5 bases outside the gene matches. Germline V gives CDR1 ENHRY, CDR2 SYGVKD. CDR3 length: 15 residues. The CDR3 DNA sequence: TGTGCCATCAGTGAGGGGACAGGGGCAGGGTACGAGCAGTACTTC. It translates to CAISEGTGAGYEQYF.

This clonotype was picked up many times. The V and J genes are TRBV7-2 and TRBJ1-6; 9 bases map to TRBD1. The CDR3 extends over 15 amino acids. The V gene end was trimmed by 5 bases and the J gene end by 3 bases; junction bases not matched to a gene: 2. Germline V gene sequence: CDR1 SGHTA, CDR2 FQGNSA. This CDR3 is CASSPTGGYNSPLHF. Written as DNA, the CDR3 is TGTGCCAGCAGCCCGACAGGGGGCTATAATTCACCCCTCCACTTT.

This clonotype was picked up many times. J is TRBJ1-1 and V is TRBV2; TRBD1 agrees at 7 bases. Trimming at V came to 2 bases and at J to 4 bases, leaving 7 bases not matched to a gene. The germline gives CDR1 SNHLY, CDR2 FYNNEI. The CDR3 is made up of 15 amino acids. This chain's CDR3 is CASSEIYRGTTEAFF. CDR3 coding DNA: TGTGCCAGCAGTGAAATATACAGGGGCACCACTGAAGCTTTCTTT.

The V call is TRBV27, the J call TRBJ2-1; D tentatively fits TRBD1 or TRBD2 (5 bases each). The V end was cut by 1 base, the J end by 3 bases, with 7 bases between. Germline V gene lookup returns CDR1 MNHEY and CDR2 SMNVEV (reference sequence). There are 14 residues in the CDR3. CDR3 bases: TGTGCCAGCAGTTTATTGAGGGGCTACAATGAGCAGTTCTTC. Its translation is CASSLLRGYNEQFF.

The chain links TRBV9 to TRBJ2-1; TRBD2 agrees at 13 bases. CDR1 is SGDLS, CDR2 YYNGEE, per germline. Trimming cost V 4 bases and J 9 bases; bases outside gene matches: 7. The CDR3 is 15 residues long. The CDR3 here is CASSITSGRAGEQFF. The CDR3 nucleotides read TGTGCCAGCAGCATAACTAGCGGGAGGGCCGGTGAGCAGTTCTTC. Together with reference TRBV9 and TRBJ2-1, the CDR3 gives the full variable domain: DSGVTQTPKHLITATGQRVTLRCSPRSGDLSVYWYQQSLDQGLQFLIQYYNGEERAKGNILERFSAQQFPDLHSELNLSSLELGDSALYFCASSITSGRAGEQFFGPGTRLTVL.

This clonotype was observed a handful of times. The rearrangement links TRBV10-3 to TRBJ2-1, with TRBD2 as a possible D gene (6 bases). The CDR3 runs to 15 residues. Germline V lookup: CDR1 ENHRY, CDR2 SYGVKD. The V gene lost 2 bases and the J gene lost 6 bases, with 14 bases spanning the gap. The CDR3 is CAISEMGLGVNEQFF. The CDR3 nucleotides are TGTGCCATCAGTGAGATGGGACTGGGGGTCAATGAGCAGTTCTTC.

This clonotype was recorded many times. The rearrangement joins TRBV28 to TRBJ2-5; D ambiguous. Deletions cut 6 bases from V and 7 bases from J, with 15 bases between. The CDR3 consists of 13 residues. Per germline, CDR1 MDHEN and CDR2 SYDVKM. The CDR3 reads CASSLAARRTQYF. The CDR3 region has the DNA TGTGCCAGCAGCCTGGCGGCCCGGCGGACCCAGTACTTC.

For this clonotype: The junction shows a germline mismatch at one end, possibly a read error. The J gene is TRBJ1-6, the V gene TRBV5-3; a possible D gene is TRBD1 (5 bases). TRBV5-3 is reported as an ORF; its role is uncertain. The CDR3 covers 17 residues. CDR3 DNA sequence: TGTGCCAGCAGCTCGCGGGGCCAGCAGGCCCATAATTCACCCCTCCACTTT. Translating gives CASSSRGQQAHNSPLHF.

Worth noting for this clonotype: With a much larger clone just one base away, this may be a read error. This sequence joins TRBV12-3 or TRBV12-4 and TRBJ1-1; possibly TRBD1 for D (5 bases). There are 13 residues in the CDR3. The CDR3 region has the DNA TGTGCCAGCAGTTTCCGCGACAGCCGAGAAGCTATCTTT. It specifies CASSFRDSREAIF.

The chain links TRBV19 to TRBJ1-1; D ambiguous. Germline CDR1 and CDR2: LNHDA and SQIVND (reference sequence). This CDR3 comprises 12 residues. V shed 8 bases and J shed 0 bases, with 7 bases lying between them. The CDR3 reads CASGVMNTEAFF. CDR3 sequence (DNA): TGTGCCAGTGGAGTTATGAACACTGAAGCTTTCTTT.

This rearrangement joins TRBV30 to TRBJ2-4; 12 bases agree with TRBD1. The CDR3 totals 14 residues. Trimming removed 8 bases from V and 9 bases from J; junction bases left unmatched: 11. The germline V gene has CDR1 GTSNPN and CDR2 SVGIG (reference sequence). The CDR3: CARGSGQGASIQYF. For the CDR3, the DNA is TGTGCCCGGGGATCGGGACAGGGGGCGAGCATTCAGTACTTC.

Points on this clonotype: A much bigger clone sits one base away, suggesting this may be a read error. This chain's CDR3 is CASSPGTYVAFF. DNA of the CDR3: TGTGCCAGCAGCCCCGGAACTTATGTAGCTTTCTTT. The chain is built from TRBV7-8 and TRBJ1-1; no clear D gene. The V gene's germline CDR1 is SGHVS and CDR2 FQNEAQ. Deletions cut 5 bases from V and 10 bases from J, with 14 bases between. This CDR3 has 12 amino acids.

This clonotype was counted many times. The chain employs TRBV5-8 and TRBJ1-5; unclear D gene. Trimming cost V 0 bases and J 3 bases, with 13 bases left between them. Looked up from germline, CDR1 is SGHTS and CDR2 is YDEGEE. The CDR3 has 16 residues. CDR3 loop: CASSLGYNRANQPQHF. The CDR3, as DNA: TGTGCCAGCAGCTTGGGATATAATAGGGCCAATCAGCCCCAGCATTTT. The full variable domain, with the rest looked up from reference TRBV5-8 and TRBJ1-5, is EAGVTQSPTHLIKTRGQQATLRCSPISGHTSVYWYQQALGLGLQFLLWYDEGEERNRGNFPPRFSGRQFPNYSSELNVNALELEDSALYLCASSLGYNRANQPQHFGDGTRLSIL.

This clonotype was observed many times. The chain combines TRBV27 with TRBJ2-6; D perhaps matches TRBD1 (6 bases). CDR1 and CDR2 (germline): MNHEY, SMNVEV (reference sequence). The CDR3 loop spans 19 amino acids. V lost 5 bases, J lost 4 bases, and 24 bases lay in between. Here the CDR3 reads CASSPTEVRGVGGANVLTF. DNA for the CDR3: TGTGCCAGCAGTCCCACTGAGGTCAGGGGAGTGGGGGGGGCCAACGTCCTGACTTTC.

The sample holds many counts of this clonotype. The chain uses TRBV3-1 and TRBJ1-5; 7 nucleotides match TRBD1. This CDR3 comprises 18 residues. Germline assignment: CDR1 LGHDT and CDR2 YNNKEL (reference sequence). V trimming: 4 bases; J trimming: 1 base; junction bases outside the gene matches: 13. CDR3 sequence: CASSPGTDPYLSNQPQHF. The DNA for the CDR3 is TGTGCCAGCAGCCCCGGGACAGATCCCTACCTAAGCAATCAGCCCCAGCATTTT.

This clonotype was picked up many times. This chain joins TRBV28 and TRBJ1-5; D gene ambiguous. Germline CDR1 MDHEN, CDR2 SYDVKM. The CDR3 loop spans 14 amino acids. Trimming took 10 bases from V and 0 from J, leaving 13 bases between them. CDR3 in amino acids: CATTRTPSNQPQHF. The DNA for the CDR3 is TGTGCCACTACGAGAACACCTAGCAATCAGCCCCAGCATTTT.